These 27 T cell receptor beta chains share one sample of origin, sequenced in a study of T-cell reconstitution after alpha-beta-depleted transplantation in children. As it was prepared, the TCRbeta library received unique molecular identifiers. TCRdb re-called the PCR reads through MiXCR, storing one row per CDR3 protein. The data contain 350,000 to 500,000 distinct CDR3 sequences, about 40% of them singletons. The source material was PBMCs, sampled before TCRalphabeta/CD19-depleted stem cell transplant. These TCRs come from a girl aged 2 to 10 with aplastic anemia, due to receive a stem cell transplant.

The J gene is TRBJ1-5, the V gene TRBV30; 7 bases agree with TRBD1. The trim removed 0 bases at V and 6 bases at J, leaving 2 bases unmatched. The CDR3 length is 13 residues. Germline lookup yields CDR1 GTSNPN and CDR2 SVGIG (reference sequence). CDR3 nucleotides: TGTGCCTGGAGTGTACAGGGGAGTCAGCCCCAGCATTTT. Its protein is CAWSVQGSQPQHF. Together with reference TRBV30 and TRBJ1-5, the CDR3 gives the full variable domain: SQTIHQWPATLVQPVGSPLSLECTVEGTSNPNLYWYRQAAGRGLQLLFYSVGIGQISSEVPQNLSASRPQDRQFILSSKKLLLSDSGFYLCAWSVQGSQPQHFGDGTRLSIL.

This chain uses TRBV20-1 with TRBJ2-5; TRBD1 aligns across 7 bases. This CDR3 has 10 amino acids. CDR1 is DFQATT and CDR2 is SNEGSKA in the germline V gene (reference sequence). The CDR3 DNA sequence: TGCAGCGGACAGGAAGAGACCCAGTACTTC. Protein product: CSGQEETQYF.

The rearrangement uses TRBV20-1 and TRBJ2-1, with a possible D match to TRBD1 (6 bases). Trimming removed 8 bases from V and 9 bases from J, with 14 bases in between. The CDR3 contains 11 residues. Germline V gene lookup returns CDR1 DFQATT and CDR2 SNEGSKA (reference sequence). As DNA, the CDR3 is TGCAGTTCCACCAGGGACACTGAGCAGTTCTTC. It is translated as CSSTRDTEQFF.

The rearrangement uses TRBV28 and TRBJ1-1, with D possibly matching TRBD1 (5 bases). Deletions cut 6 bases from V and 7 bases from J, with 24 bases between. The CDR3 runs 16 residues. CDR1 is MDHEN, CDR2 SYDVKM, per germline. Here the CDR3 DNA reads TGTGCCAGCAGGGTTCCGGGACGTGGGGCCTACCTTGAAGCTTTCTTT. This codes for CASRVPGRGAYLEAFF.

The V and J genes are TRBV5-1 and TRBJ2-6; no firm D call. Germline V gene lookup returns CDR1 SGHRS and CDR2 YFSETQ. The CDR3 loop spans 19 amino acids. The V end lost 3 bases, the J end lost 0 bases, and 19 bases lay between the germline ends. DNA of the CDR3: TGCGCCAGCAGCTCCGAAAACATTAGGATTAGCTCTGGGGCCAACGTCCTGACTTTC. It encodes CASSSENIRISSGANVLTF. Based on the CDR3 plus reference TRBV5-1 and TRBJ2-6, the full variable domain is KAGVTQTPRYLIKTRGQQVTLSCSPISGHRSVSWYQQTPGQGLQFLFEYFSETQRNKGNFPGRFSGRQFSNSRSEMNVSTLELGDSALYLCASSSENIRISSGANVLTFGAGSRLTVL.

V gene TRBV4-2 combines with J gene TRBJ2-3; 10 bases align to TRBD2. The CDR3 is made up of 15 amino acids. The V and J ends lost 0 bases and 8 bases, in that order; junction bases with no gene match: 5. Germline V lookup: CDR1 LGHNA, CDR2 YNFKEQ. The CDR3 loop reads CASSQDASGSATQYF. CDR3 nucleotides: TGTGCCAGCAGCCAAGACGCTAGCGGGAGCGCTACGCAGTATTTT.

The chain has TRBV5-1 and TRBJ2-3; 8 nucleotides agree with TRBD2. This CDR3 spans 14 amino acids. Germline V gene data show CDR1 as SGHRS and CDR2 as YFSETQ. V dropped 4 bases and J dropped 2; count of bases not matched to a gene: 3. In DNA, the CDR3 is TGCGCCAGCAGCGGCGGGAGGTTCACAGATACGCAGTATTTT. It translates to CASSGGRFTDTQYF. The full variable domain, rest sourced from reference TRBV5-1 and TRBJ2-3, is KAGVTQTPRYLIKTRGQQVTLSCSPISGHRSVSWYQQTPGQGLQFLFEYFSETQRNKGNFPGRFSGRQFSNSRSEMNVSTLELGDSALYLCASSGGRFTDTQYFGPGTRLTVL.

This sequence joins TRBV28 and TRBJ2-7; 7 bases are shared with TRBD2. Trimming took 7 bases from V and 4 from J; bases not matched to a gene: 13. The CDR3 runs to 15 residues. Looked up from germline, CDR1 is MDHEN and CDR2 is SYDVKM. This chain's CDR3 is CASIGGNIVGYEQYF. The CDR3 DNA is TGTGCCAGCATCGGGGGGAATATTGTAGGGTACGAGCAGTACTTC.

A single count supports this clonotype. At one boundary the junction diverges from the germline segment, which might be a read error. The gene calls are TRBV3-1 and TRBJ1-3; D call uncertain. This CDR3 is 15 amino acids long. Germline V lookup: CDR1 LGHDT, CDR2 YNNKEL (reference sequence). The CDR3 region has the DNA TGCGCCAGCAGCTTCCCCGGAGCCTCTGGAAACACCATATATTTT. Translation: CASSFPGASGNTIYF.

This chain links TRBV6-2 or TRBV6-3 with TRBJ2-5, with unresolved D. This CDR3 region has 13 residues. In germline, CDR1 is MNHEY, CDR2 SVGEGT. Trimming cost V 2 bases and J 3 bases, with 7 bases left between them. The CDR3 bases are TGTGCCAGCAGTTACGCCGGAGAAGAGACCCAGTACTTC. Its protein product is CASSYAGEETQYF.

V usage is TRBV5-1 and J usage is TRBJ2-4, with D tentatively TRBD2 (5 bases). Germline assignment: CDR1 SGHRS and CDR2 YFSETQ. The CDR3 totals 13 residues. V was cut by 5 bases and J by 7 bases, with 13 bases left in between. Written as DNA, the CDR3 is TGCGCCAGCAGTAGGCTGTCGGGGAACATTCAGTACTTC. Encoded protein: CASSRLSGNIQYF.

The chain links TRBV4-1 to TRBJ2-3, with TRBD2 identical over 7 bases. Germline lookup yields CDR1 MGHRA and CDR2 YSYEKL. V dropped 4 bases and J dropped 0; count of bases not matched to a gene: 13. This CDR3 region has 18 residues. DNA for the CDR3: TGCGCCAGCAGCCCGACTCCCCTAGCGGCGATCAGCACAGATACGCAGTATTTT. This encodes CASSPTPLAAISTDTQYF.

There are many counts of this clonotype. This chain links TRBV20-1 with TRBJ2-7, with D unresolved. Germline V lookup: CDR1 DFQATT, CDR2 SNEGSKA (reference sequence). There are 12 residues in the CDR3. The V gene lost 6 bases and the J gene lost 6 bases, with 15 bases spanning the gap. CDR3 sequence (DNA): TGCAGTGCGAGCATATCTAACGGCGAGCAGTACTTC. It yields the protein CSASISNGEQYF.

This clonotype was detected many times. The V and J genes are TRBV12-3 or TRBV12-4 and TRBJ2-1; 10 bases are a match to TRBD2. The J segment lost 4 bases and the V segment lost 6 bases, leaving 6 bases of the junction unmatched. This CDR3 spans 15 amino acids. The CDR3 sequence is CASSPTSGVYNEQFF. CDR3 in DNA: TGTGCCAGCAGCCCCACTAGCGGGGTTTACAATGAGCAGTTCTTC.

The gene calls are TRBV28 and TRBJ2-3, with 12 bases fitting TRBD2. V dropped 3 bases and J dropped 3; count of bases not matched to a gene: 7. The CDR3 is made up of 17 amino acids. The germline gives CDR1 MDHEN, CDR2 SYDVKM. The CDR3 reads CASSFPTSGGGTDTQYF. CDR3 in DNA: TGTGCCAGCAGTTTCCCGACTAGCGGGGGTGGGACAGATACGCAGTATTTT. The full variable domain, with the rest looked up from reference TRBV28 and TRBJ2-3, is DVKVTQSSRYLVKRTGEKVFLECVQDMDHENMFWYRQDPGLGLRLIYFSYDVKMKEKGDIPEGYSVSREKKERFSLILESASTNQTSMYLCASSFPTSGGGTDTQYFGPGTRLTVL.

This clonotype was seen repeatedly, ten times or more. This chain joins TRBV14 and TRBJ1-1, with D uncertain. The ends were cut back, 2 bases at V and 1 base at J, with 8 bases in the middle. From germline, CDR1 is SGHDN and CDR2 FVKESK. The CDR3 sequence is 14 residues long. Written as DNA, the CDR3 is TGTGCCAGCAGCCAAATGGACGGGAACACTGAAGCTTTCTTT. As protein: CASSQMDGNTEAFF.

The genes are TRBV4-3 and TRBJ2-7; 10 nucleotides line up with TRBD1. Unmatched junction bases numbered 12, after V lost 4 bases and J lost 3 bases. Germline V lookup: CDR1 LGHNA, CDR2 YSLEER. The CDR3 extends over 17 amino acids. CDR3 in DNA: TGCGCCAGCAGCCGCCCAGATTCCGGGACAGGGGTCTACGAGCAGTACTTC. Its translation: CASSRPDSGTGVYEQYF.

In its sample, this clonotype was seen a few times. The chain employs TRBV29-1 and TRBJ1-2; D unclear. V was shortened by 4 bases and J by 3 bases, with 12 bases between the two germline ends. Germline V CDR1 and CDR2: SQVTM, ANQGSEA. This CDR3 is built from 13 residues. CDR3 bases: TGCAGCGTTGTGTCCGGGCTCCACTATGGCTACACCTTC. Protein: CSVVSGLHYGYTF.

Concerning this clonotype itself: Being one base from a much bigger clone, this may be a read error. This rearrangement joins TRBV27 to TRBJ2-7; possible D gene TRBD1, 6 bases. CDR3 length: 12 residues. Germline-derived CDR1 and CDR2 are MNHEY and SMNVEV (reference sequence). The CDR3 here is CASGLGAGEQYF. The CDR3 nucleotides are TGTGCCAGCGGTTTGGGGGCCGGCGAGCAGTACTTC.

This clonotype was observed a handful of times. V and J are TRBV5-5 and TRBJ1-3; D gene uncertain. V gave up 7 bases and J gave up 0 bases, with 8 bases separating them. This CDR3 spans 13 amino acids. Germline CDR1 and CDR2: SGHKS and YYEKEE (reference sequence). The CDR3 coding sequence is TGTGCCAGCGGAATCGGCTCTGGAAACACCATATATTTT. Protein: CASGIGSGNTIYF.

This clonotype showed up just once. This chain connects TRBV7-9 to TRBJ2-3, with unresolved D. The CDR3 runs to 15 residues. Germline CDR1 reads SEHNR; CDR2 reads FQNEAQ (reference sequence). V was clipped by 4 bases and J by 0 bases, with 11 bases between them. The DNA of the CDR3 is TGTGCCAGCAGCTCCCCCGTAGGCAGCACAGATACGCAGTATTTT. This translates into CASSSPVGSTDTQYF.

The chain uses TRBV12-3 or TRBV12-4 and TRBJ2-1; weak D call: TRBD1 (6 bases). The CDR3 contains 17 residues. V was clipped by 6 bases and J by 5 bases, with 23 bases between them. CDR3 nucleotides: TGTGCCAGCAGCCACAGGGTGCTGGGAGTTCTCAACAATGAGCAGTTCTTC. Protein: CASSHRVLGVLNNEQFF.

The rearrangement uses TRBV29-1 and TRBJ1-4; 9 bases line up with TRBD1. Per the germline V gene, CDR1 is SQVTM and CDR2 is ANQGSEA. The CDR3 totals 14 residues. J was trimmed by 7 bases and V by 4 bases; bases with no gene match: 7. CDR3 in amino acids: CSVAGTGRGEKLFF. The CDR3 DNA is TGCAGCGTTGCAGGGACAGGGAGAGGTGAAAAACTGTTTTTT.

The genes are TRBV6-1 and TRBJ2-1, with TRBD1 identical over 7 bases. CDR1 is MNHNS and CDR2 is SASEGT in the germline V gene. The CDR3 is 13 amino acids. V lost 9 bases, J lost 8 bases, and 10 bases stayed unmatched. In nucleotides, the CDR3 is TGTGCCAGTTCACTCAGGGGGAGCGATGAGCAGTTCTTC. Protein sequence: CASSLRGSDEQFF.

CDR3: CASSADGPPPYEQYF. CDR3 nucleotide sequence: TGCGCCAGCAGCGCGGATGGACCGCCCCCCTACGAGCAGTACTTC. This chain joins TRBV5-1 and TRBJ2-7; D unclear. CDR3 length equals 15 residues. Trimming stripped 4 bases from V and 2 bases from J, with 16 bases between. Germline values: CDR1 SGHRS, CDR2 YFSETQ. Supplemented by reference TRBV5-1 and TRBJ2-7, the full variable domain reads KAGVTQTPRYLIKTRGQQVTLSCSPISGHRSVSWYQQTPGQGLQFLFEYFSETQRNKGNFPGRFSGRQFSNSRSEMNVSTLELGDSALYLCASSADGPPPYEQYFGPGTRLTVT.

A single count supports this clonotype. V gene TRBV7-6 combines with J gene TRBJ2-5; unclear D gene. The germline CDR1 and CDR2 sequences are SGHVS and FNYEAQ. This CDR3 region has 13 residues. Trimming removed 5 bases at V and 0 bases at J, with 7 bases between. The CDR3 DNA is TGTGCCAGCAGCACCCTGTACCAAGAGACCCAGTACTTC. Encoded protein: CASSTLYQETQYF.

The rearrangement uses TRBV18 and TRBJ1-1; D remains ambiguous. V lost 2 bases and J 1 base, leaving 5 bases between the germline ends. This CDR3 spans 13 amino acids. Germline-derived CDR1 and CDR2 are KGHSH and LQKENI. The CDR3 DNA follows: TGTGCCAGCTCACCAGGGTGGAACACTGAAGCTTTCTTT. Its translation: CASSPGWNTEAFF. Combining the CDR3 with reference TRBV18 and TRBJ1-1 gives the whole variable domain NAGVMQNPRHLVRRRGQEARLRCSPMKGHSHVYWYRQLPEEGLKFMVYLQKENIIDESGMPKERFSAEFPKEGPSILRIQQVVRGDSAAYFCASSPGWNTEAFFGQGTRLTVV.